Listed here is a single TCR beta chain. Its cognate antigen has yet to be identified. There are no base qualities to consult, and no much larger clone falls within one base. The sample originates from a study of blood T cell repertoires in COVID-19 (TCRdb year 2020). Turning to the overall study: Samples covering the acute and convalescent phases of COVID-19 were provided by collaborators in the United States, Italy and Spain. The material from the prospective study consisted of cDNA or gDNA derived from T cells, B-cell-depleted T cells, or PBMCs. The dataset comprised deeply sampled blood TCRbeta repertoires from subjects exposed to, actively infected with, or recovered from COVID-19. A freely available public database, intended as a resource for researchers studying the immune response to SARS-CoV-2, is where the repertoires were released. The samples were drawn from the first 160 participants of the ongoing ImmuneRACE study and from some 1,300 subjects provided by 6 global collaborators. Sample metadata almost always included a de-identified subject ID, COVID-19 status, age in years and sex. Where available, HLA class I and class II types were taken from metadata supplied by the sample provider and were not determined by assay-based typing. What the research found in general, with its limitations: The amount of clinical and demographic metadata varied by source and participant and was provided uncurated.

The trim is 3 bases for V and 9 bases for J, with a gap of 11 bases between the germline ends. Inclusive of the bounding cysteine and phenylalanine, the CDR3 is 12 residues long. Only CDR3 DNA remains: 36 bases, in frame from the first base. Each collaborating institution followed its own protocols to collect whole blood in K2EDTA tubes. For TCRbeta analysis, collaborators shipped samples in one of three forms: frozen whole blood, isolated PBMCs, or DNA extracted from either of those sample types. TCRbeta CDR3 regions were amplified from genomic DNA by means of the immunoSEQ Assay, a bias-controlled multiplex PCR. For the original study's pipeline: Nucleated cell counts per sample were estimated from amplification of reference gene primers within the assay. Sequence reads were collapsed and filtered to measure the absolute abundance of every unique TCRbeta CDR3 rearrangement. For each sample, productive Simpson clonality was calculated as the square root of Simpson's diversity index across productive rearrangements. Sourced from immuneACCESS, this table was stored by TCRdb with only in-frame sequences that have V and J called. A share of the clones is absent; for the studies checked, an unresolved V gene accounts for under half, and the remainder has no known explanation. Clone size and the V and J calls come from that table; the DNA yielded D and trimming. The sample yields under 50,000 clones; roughly 83% were counted once. The top ten hold 4% to 5.5% of the sample.

This sequence originates from a man in his fifties with active COVID-19. This chain is built from TRBV12-3 or TRBV12-4 and TRBJ1-1, with no reliable assignment of the D segment. Sequences were obtained from peripheral blood. The CDR3 amino acid sequence is: CASSFGQRKAFF. The DNA is as follows: TGTGCCAGCAGTTTTGGGCAGCGGAAAGCTTTCTTT.